The T cell receptor (beta chain) under discussion was sequenced for a study of control samples from healthy donors and cancer patients. TCRdb's copy holds only in-frame clones and misses some; the assay was immunoSEQ multiplex PCR. Among roughly 27,000 clones listed, roughly 93% were seen once. Sequenced material: PBMCs. The TCR comes from a man aged 50-60 years with lung cancer.

DNA for the CDR3: TGTGCCAGCAGCGAGGGCCCGGGGGCGGGAGAAAAACTGTTTTTT. This translates into CASSEGPGAGEKLFF. This chain links TRBV9 with TRBJ1-4; weak D call: TRBD1 (6 bases). The ends were cut back, 3 bases at V and 8 bases at J, with 17 bases in the middle. The CDR3 covers 15 residues. Germline CDR1 reads SGDLS; CDR2 reads YYNGEE.